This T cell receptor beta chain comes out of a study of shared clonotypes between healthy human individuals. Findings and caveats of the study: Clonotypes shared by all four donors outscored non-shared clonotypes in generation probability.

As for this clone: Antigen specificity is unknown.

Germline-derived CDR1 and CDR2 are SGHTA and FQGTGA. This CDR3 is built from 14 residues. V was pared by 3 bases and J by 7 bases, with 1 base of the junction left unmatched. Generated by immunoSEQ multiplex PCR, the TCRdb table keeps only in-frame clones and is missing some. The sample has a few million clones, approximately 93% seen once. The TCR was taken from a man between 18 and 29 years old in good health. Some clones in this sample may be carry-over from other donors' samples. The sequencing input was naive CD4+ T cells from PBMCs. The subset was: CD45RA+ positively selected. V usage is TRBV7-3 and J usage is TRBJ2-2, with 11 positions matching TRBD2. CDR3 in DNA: TGTGCCAGCAGCTTCGGGACTAGCGGCGGGGAGCTGTTTTTT. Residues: CASSFGTSGGELFF.